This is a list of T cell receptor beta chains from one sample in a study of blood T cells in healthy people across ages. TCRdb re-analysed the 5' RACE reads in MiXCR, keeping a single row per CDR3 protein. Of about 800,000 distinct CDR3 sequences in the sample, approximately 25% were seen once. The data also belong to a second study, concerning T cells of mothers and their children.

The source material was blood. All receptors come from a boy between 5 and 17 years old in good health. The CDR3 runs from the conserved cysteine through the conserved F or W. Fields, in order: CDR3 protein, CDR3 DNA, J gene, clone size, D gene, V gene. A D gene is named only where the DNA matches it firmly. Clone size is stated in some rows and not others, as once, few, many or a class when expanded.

CDR3aa: CAISESGNGYEQYF; CDR3nt: TGTGCCATCAGTGAGTCGGGGAACGGATACGAGCAGTACTTC; j_gene: TRBJ2-7; abundance: -; d_gene: -; v_gene: TRBV10-3
CDR3aa: CASSLLAGINEQFF; CDR3nt: TGTGCCAGCAGTTTACTAGCGGGGATCAATGAGCAGTTCTTC; j_gene: TRBJ2-1; abundance: few; d_gene: TRBD2; v_gene: TRBV6-2/TRBV6-3
CDR3aa: CASSDRLAGSNEQYF; CDR3nt: TGTGCCAGCAGCGACCGACTAGCGGGGTCCAACGAGCAGTACTTC; j_gene: TRBJ2-7; abundance: few; d_gene: TRBD2; v_gene: TRBV3-1
CDR3aa: CASSSDRAQTQYF; CDR3nt: TGTGCCAGCAGTTCGGACAGGGCACAGACCCAGTACTTC; j_gene: TRBJ2-5; abundance: -; d_gene: TRBD1; v_gene: TRBV5-8
CDR3aa: CSVLPEAFF; CDR3nt: TGCAGCGTCCTCCCCGAAGCTTTCTTT; j_gene: TRBJ1-1; abundance: -; d_gene: -; v_gene: TRBV29-1
CDR3aa: CSAKGGGTYNEQFF; CDR3nt: TGCAGTGCGAAGGGGGGCGGGACCTACAATGAGCAGTTCTTC; j_gene: TRBJ2-1; abundance: few; d_gene: -; v_gene: TRBV20-1
CDR3aa: CASSSTGTVNTEAFF; CDR3nt: TGTGCCAGCAGTTCCACCGGGACGGTGAACACTGAAGCTTTCTTT; j_gene: TRBJ1-1; abundance: -; d_gene: -; v_gene: TRBV6-5
CDR3aa: CASSLNGVANTEAFF; CDR3nt: TGTGCCAGCAGCTTAAATGGGGTTGCGAACACTGAAGCTTTCTTT; j_gene: TRBJ1-1; abundance: -; d_gene: -; v_gene: TRBV11-2
CDR3aa: CASSFGLLGKNIQYF; CDR3nt: TGTGCCAGCAGCTTCGGCCTCCTTGGCAAAAACATTCAGTACTTC; j_gene: TRBJ2-4; abundance: few; d_gene: -; v_gene: TRBV5-6
CDR3aa: CASSVPGRTNTEAFF; CDR3nt: TGTGCCAGCAGCGTTCCCGGACGGACGAACACTGAAGCTTTCTTT; j_gene: TRBJ1-1; abundance: -; d_gene: -; v_gene: TRBV7-2
CDR3aa: CASSYIGATNEQFF; CDR3nt: TGTGCCAGCAGCTATATCGGGGCGACGAATGAGCAGTTCTTC; j_gene: TRBJ2-1; abundance: -; d_gene: -; v_gene: TRBV5-6
CDR3aa: CASTRRKDPYEQYF; CDR3nt: TGTGCCAGCACCCGACGGAAGGACCCCTACGAGCAGTACTTC; j_gene: TRBJ2-7; abundance: -; d_gene: -; v_gene: TRBV6-2/TRBV6-3
CDR3aa: CASSLGRVVEETQYF; CDR3nt: TGTGCCAGCAGTTTGGGCAGGGTGGTGGAAGAGACCCAGTACTTC; j_gene: TRBJ2-5; abundance: -; d_gene: -; v_gene: TRBV28
CDR3aa: CASNLGGLVNEQFF; CDR3nt: TGTGCCAGCAACCTCGGGGGTCTGGTGAATGAGCAGTTCTTC; j_gene: TRBJ2-1; abundance: -; d_gene: -; v_gene: TRBV7-2
CDR3aa: CASSDPRQTEAFF; CDR3nt: TGTGCCAGCAGTGACCCGAGACAGACGGAAGCTTTCTTT; j_gene: TRBJ1-1; abundance: -; d_gene: -; v_gene: TRBV25-1
CDR3aa: CASSLGGGTSYEQYF; CDR3nt: TGTGCCAGCAGCTTAGGTGGCGGGACATCCTACGAGCAGTACTTC; j_gene: TRBJ2-7; abundance: few; d_gene: -; v_gene: TRBV7-2
CDR3aa: CASSEVGKTASGYTF; CDR3nt: TGTGCCAGCAGTGAAGTAGGAAAAACAGCGAGTGGCTACACCTTC; j_gene: TRBJ1-2; abundance: few; d_gene: -; v_gene: TRBV6-1
CDR3aa: CAISVRGGVDQETQYF; CDR3nt: TGTGCCATCAGTGTGCGGGGAGGAGTGGATCAAGAGACCCAGTACTTC; j_gene: TRBJ2-5; abundance: -; d_gene: -; v_gene: TRBV10-3
CDR3aa: CSVEHFDREGYEQYF; CDR3nt: TGCAGCGTTGAACACTTCGACAGGGAAGGCTACGAGCAGTACTTC; j_gene: TRBJ2-7; abundance: -; d_gene: TRBD1; v_gene: TRBV29-1
CDR3aa: CASSSGTGLVPQHF; CDR3nt: TGTGCCAGCAGCAGCGGGACAGGGTTAGTTCCCCAGCATTTT; j_gene: TRBJ1-5; abundance: few; d_gene: TRBD1; v_gene: TRBV12-3/TRBV12-4
CDR3aa: CASYSGRVNYGYTF; CDR3nt: TGTGCCAGCTATAGCGGCAGGGTCAACTATGGCTACACCTTC; j_gene: TRBJ1-2; abundance: few; d_gene: -; v_gene: TRBV12-3/TRBV12-4
CDR3aa: CASSADGERNGYTF; CDR3nt: TGTGCCAGCAGTGCCGACGGAGAACGAAATGGCTACACCTTC; j_gene: TRBJ1-2; abundance: -; d_gene: -; v_gene: TRBV6-5
CDR3aa: CASRSQAGLAGDTQYF; CDR3nt: TGTGCCAGCAGGTCTCAGGCGGGACTAGCAGGAGATACGCAGTATTTT; j_gene: TRBJ2-3; abundance: -; d_gene: TRBD2; v_gene: TRBV12-3/TRBV12-4
CDR3aa: CASSKGAGKNIQYF; CDR3nt: TGTGCCAGCAGCAAAGGGGCAGGCAAAAACATTCAGTACTTC; j_gene: TRBJ2-4; abundance: few; d_gene: -; v_gene: TRBV21-1
CDR3aa: CASSQDWGSSTDTQYF; CDR3nt: TGCGCCAGCAGCCAAGACTGGGGGTCTAGCACAGATACGCAGTATTTT; j_gene: TRBJ2-3; abundance: -; d_gene: -; v_gene: TRBV4-3
CDR3aa: CASSLAGGTNYEQYF; CDR3nt: TGCGCCAGCAGCTTGGCTGGGGGGACGAACTACGAGCAGTACTTC; j_gene: TRBJ2-7; abundance: few; d_gene: -; v_gene: TRBV5-1
CDR3aa: CSVEVAGYGYTF; CDR3nt: TGCAGCGTTGAAGTGGCAGGGTATGGCTACACCTTC; j_gene: TRBJ1-2; abundance: -; d_gene: -; v_gene: TRBV29-1
CDR3aa: CASSLEGGTVNEQYF; CDR3nt: TGTGCCAGCAGCCTCGAAGGAGGGACGGTAAACGAGCAGTACTTC; j_gene: TRBJ2-7; abundance: few; d_gene: -; v_gene: TRBV11-1